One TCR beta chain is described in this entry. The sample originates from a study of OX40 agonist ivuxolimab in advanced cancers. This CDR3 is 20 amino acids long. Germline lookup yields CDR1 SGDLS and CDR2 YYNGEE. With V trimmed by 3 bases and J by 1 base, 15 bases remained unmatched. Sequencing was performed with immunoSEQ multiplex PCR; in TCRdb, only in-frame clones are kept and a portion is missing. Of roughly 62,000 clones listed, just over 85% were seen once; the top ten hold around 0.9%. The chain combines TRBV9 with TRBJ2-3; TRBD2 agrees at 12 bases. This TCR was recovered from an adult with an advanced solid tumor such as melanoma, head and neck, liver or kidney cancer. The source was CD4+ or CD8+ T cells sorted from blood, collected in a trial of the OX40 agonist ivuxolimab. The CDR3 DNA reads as TGTGCCAGCAGCGCGGGGACTAGCGGGCAACACTTCCGTGGCACAGATACGCAGTATTTT. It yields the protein CASSAGTSGQHFRGTDTQYF.